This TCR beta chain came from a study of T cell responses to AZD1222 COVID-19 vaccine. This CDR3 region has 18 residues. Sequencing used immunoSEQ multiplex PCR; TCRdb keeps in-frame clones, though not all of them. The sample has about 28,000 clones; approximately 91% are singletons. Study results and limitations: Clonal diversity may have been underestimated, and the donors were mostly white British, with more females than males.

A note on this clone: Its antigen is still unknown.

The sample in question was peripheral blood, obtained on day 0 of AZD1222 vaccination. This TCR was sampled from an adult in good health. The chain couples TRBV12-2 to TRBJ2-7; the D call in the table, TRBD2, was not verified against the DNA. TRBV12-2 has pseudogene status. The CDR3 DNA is TGTGCAAGTCGCCTCCCTGACGTTCTTGTCTCTAGCTCCTACGAGCAGTACTTC. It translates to CASRLPDVLVSSSYEQYF.